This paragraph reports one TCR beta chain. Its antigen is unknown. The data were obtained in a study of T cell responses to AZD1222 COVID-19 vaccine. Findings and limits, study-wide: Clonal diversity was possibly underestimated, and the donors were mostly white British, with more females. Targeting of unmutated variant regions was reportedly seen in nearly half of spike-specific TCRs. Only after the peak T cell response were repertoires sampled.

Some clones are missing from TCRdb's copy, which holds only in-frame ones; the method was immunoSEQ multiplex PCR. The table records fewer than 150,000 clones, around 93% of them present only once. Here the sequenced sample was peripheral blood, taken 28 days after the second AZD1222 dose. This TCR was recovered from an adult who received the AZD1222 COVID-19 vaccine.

CDR3 coding DNA: TGTGCCAGCAGTTTACAAGGTGGAGTCGGAGAGACCCAGTACTTC. Protein product: CASSLQGGVGETQYF. This chain connects TRBV28 to TRBJ2-5, with unresolved D. Trimming cost V 2 bases and J 4 bases, with 14 bases left between them. Germline loops: CDR1 MDHEN, CDR2 SYDVKM. There are 15 residues in the CDR3.